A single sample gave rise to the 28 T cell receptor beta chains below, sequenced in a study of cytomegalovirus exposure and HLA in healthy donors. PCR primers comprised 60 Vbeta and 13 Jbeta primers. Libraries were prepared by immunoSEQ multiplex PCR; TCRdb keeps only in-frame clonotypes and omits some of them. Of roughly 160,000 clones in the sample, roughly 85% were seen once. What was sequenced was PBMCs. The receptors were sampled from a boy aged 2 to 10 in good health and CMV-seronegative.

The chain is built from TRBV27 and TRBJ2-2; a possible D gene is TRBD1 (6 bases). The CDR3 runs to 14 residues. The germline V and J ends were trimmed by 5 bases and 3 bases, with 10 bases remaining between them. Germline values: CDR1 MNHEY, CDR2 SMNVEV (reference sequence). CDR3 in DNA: TGTGCCAGCAGTGACAGGCTTTACACCGGGGAGCTGTTTTTT. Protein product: CASSDRLYTGELFF.

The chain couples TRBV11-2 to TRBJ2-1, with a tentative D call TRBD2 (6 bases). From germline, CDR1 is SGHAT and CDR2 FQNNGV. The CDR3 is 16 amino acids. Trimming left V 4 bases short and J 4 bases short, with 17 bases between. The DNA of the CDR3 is TGTGCCAGCAGCTCAACCAGAAGGGAGGCGTACAATGAGCAGTTCTTC. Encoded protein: CASSSTRREAYNEQFF.

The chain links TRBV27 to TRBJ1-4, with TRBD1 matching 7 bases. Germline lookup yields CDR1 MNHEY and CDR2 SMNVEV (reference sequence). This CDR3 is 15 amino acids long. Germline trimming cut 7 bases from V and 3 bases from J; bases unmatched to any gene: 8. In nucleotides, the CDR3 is TGTGCCAGCAAAATACCGGGACAGTCTAATGAAAAACTGTTTTTT. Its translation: CASKIPGQSNEKLFF.

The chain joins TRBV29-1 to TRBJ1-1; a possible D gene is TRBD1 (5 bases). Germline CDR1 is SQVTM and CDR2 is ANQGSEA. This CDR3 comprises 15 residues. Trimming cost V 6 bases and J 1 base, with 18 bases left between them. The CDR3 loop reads CSVLVRGGRNTEAFF. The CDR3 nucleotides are TGCAGCGTATTAGTCCGGGGGGGTCGGAACACTGAAGCTTTCTTT.

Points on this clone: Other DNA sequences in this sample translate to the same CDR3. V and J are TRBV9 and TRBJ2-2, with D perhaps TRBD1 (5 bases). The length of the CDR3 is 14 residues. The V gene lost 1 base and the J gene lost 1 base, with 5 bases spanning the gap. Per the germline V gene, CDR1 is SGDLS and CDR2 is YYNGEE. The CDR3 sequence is CASSVTGNTGELFF. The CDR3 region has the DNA TGTGCCAGCAGCGTAACAGGGAACACCGGGGAGCTGTTTTTT.

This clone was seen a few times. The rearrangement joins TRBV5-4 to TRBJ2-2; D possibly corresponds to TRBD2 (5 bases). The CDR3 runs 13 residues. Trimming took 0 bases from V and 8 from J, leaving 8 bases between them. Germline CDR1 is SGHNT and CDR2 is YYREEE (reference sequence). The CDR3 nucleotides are TGTGCCAGCAGCTTGGTCGGGGAAGGGGAGCTGTTTTTT. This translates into CASSLVGEGELFF.

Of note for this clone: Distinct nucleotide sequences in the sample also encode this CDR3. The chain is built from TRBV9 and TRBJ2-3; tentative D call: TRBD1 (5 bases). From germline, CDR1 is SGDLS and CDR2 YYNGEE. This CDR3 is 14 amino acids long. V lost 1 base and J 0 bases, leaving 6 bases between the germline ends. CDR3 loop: CASSVRGSTDTQYF. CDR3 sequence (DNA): TGTGCCAGCAGCGTAAGGGGTAGCACAGATACGCAGTATTTT.

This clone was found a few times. CDR3 bases: TGTGCCAGTAAAGAGCGGCTAACGAATCAGCCCCAGCATTTT. This sequence encodes CASKERLTNQPQHF. This chain links TRBV19 with TRBJ1-5; D is uncertain. Trimming removed 7 bases at V and 4 bases at J, with 14 bases between. The CDR3 covers 14 residues. Germline assignment: CDR1 LNHDA and CDR2 SQIVND (reference sequence).

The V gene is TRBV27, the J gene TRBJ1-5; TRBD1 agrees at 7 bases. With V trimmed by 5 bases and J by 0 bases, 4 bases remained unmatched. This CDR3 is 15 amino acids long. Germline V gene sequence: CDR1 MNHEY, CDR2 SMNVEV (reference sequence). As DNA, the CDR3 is TGTGCCAGCAGTGTACAGGGGTATAGCAATCAGCCCCAGCATTTT. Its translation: CASSVQGYSNQPQHF.

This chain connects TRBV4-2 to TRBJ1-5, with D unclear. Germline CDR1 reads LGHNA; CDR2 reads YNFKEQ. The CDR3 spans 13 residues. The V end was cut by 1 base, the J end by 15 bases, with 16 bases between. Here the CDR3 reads CASSQGTSGRLHF. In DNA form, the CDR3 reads TGTGCCAGCAGCCAAGGGACTAGTGGACGTTTGCATTTT.

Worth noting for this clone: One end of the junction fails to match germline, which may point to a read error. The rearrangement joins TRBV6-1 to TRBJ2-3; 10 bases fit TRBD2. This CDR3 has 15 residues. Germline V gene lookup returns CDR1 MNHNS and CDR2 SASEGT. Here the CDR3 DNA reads TGTGCCAGCAGCGAAGGACTAGCGGAAGTAAATACGCAGTATTTT. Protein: CASSEGLAEVNTQYF.

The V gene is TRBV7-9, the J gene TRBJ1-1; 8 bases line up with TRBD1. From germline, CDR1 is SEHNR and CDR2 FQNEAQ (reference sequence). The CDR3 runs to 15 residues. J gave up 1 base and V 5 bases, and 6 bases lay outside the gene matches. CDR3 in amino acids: CASSAPDRGNTEAFF. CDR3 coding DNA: TGTGCCAGCAGCGCTCCAGACAGGGGGAACACTGAAGCTTTCTTT.

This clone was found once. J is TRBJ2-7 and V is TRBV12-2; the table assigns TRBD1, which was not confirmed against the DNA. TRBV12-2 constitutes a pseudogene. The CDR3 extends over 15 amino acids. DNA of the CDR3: TGTGCAAGTCGCCCCCTTCTACAGGGGGCGTACGAGCAGTACGTC. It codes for CASRPLLQGAYEQYV.

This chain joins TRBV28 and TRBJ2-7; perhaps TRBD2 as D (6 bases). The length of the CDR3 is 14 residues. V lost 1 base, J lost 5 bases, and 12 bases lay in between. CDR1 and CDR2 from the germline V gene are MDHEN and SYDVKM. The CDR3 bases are TGTGCCAGCAGTTTATTGGGGGGAACGAACGAGCAGTACTTC. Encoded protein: CASSLLGGTNEQYF.

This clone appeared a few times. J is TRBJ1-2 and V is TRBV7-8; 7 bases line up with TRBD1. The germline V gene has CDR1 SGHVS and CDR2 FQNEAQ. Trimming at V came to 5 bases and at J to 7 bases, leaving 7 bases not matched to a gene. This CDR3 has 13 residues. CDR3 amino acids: CASSPGGTGGYTF. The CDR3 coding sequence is TGTGCCAGCAGCCCAGGGGGGACGGGTGGCTACACCTTC.

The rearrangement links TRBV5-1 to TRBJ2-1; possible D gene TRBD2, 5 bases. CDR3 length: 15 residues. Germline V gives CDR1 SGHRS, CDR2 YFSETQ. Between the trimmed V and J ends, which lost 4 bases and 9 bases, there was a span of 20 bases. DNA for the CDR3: TGCGCCAGCAGCGCCATAGCGCTGCCCTCAGGTGAGCAGTTCTTC. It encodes CASSAIALPSGEQFF.

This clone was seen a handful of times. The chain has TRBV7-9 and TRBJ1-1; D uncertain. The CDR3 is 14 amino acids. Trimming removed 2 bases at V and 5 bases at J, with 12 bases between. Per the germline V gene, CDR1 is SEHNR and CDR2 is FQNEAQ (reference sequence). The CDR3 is CASSLNDGGTEAFF. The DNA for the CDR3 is TGTGCCAGCAGCTTAAATGACGGAGGGACTGAAGCTTTCTTT.

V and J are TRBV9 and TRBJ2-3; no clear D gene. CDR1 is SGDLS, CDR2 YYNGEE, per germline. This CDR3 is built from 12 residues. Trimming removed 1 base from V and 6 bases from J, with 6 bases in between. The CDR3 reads CASSVLEDTQYF. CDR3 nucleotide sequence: TGTGCCAGCAGCGTACTAGAGGATACGCAGTATTTT. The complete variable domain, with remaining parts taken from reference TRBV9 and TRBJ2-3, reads DSGVTQTPKHLITATGQRVTLRCSPRSGDLSVYWYQQSLDQGLQFLIQYYNGEERAKGNILERFSAQQFPDLHSELNLSSLELGDSALYFCASSVLEDTQYFGPGTRLTVL.

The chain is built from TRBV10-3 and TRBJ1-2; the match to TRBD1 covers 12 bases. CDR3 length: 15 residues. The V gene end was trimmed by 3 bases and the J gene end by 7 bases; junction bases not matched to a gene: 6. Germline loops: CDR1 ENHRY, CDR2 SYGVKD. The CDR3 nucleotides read TGTGCCATCAGTGACTCCGGGACAGGGGGCGGTGGCTACACCTTC. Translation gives CAISDSGTGGGGYTF.

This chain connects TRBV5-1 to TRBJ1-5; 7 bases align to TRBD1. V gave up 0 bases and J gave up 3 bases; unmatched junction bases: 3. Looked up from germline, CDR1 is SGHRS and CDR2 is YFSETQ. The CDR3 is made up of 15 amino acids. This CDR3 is CASSLGGTVNQPQHF. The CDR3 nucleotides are TGCGCCAGCAGCTTGGGGGGGACAGTCAATCAGCCCCAGCATTTT.

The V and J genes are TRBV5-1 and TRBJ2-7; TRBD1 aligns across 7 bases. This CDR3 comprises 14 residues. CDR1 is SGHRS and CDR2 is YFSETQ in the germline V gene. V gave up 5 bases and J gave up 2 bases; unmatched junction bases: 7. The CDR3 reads CASSPDRDPYEQYF. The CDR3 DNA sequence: TGCGCCAGCAGTCCCGACAGGGATCCCTACGAGCAGTACTTC.

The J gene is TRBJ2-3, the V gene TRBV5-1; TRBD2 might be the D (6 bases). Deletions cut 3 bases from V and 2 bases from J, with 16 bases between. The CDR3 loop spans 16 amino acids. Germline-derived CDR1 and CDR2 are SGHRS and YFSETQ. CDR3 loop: CASSSGGGTVTDTQYF. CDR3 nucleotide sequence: TGCGCCAGCAGCTCCGGCGGAGGGACGGTCACAGATACGCAGTATTTT.

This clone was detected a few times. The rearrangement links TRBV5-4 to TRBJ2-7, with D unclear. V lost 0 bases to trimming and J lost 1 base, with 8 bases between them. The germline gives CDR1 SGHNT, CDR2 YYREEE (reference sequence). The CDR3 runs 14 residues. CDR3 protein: CASSLERQSYEQYF. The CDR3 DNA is TGTGCCAGCAGCTTGGAGCGTCAGTCCTACGAGCAGTACTTC.

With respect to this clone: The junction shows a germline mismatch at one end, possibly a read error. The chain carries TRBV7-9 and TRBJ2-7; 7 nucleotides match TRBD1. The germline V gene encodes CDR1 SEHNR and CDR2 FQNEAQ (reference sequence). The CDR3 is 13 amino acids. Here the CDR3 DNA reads TGTTCCAGCAGCTTAGACAGGGCCTACGAGCAGTACTTC. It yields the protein CSSSLDRAYEQYF.

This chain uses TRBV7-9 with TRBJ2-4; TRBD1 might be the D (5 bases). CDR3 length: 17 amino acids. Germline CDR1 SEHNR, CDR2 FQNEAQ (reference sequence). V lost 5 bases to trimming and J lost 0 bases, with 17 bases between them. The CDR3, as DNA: TGTGCCAGCAGCCGATTGGACACCCGATTAGCCAAAAACATTCAGTACTTC. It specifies CASSRLDTRLAKNIQYF.

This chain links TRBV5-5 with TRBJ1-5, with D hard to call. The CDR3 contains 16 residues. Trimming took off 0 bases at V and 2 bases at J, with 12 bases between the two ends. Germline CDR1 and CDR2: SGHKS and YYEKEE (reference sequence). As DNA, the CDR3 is TGTGCCAGCAGCTTGGGAGGTCTTTGGGGCAATCAGCCCCAGCATTTT. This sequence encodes CASSLGGLWGNQPQHF.

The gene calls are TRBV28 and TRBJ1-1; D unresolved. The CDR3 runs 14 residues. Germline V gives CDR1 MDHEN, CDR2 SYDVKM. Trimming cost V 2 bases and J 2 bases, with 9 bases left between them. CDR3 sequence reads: CASSLTRGNTEAFF. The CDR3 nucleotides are TGTGCCAGCAGTTTAACACGGGGAAACACTGAAGCTTTCTTT.

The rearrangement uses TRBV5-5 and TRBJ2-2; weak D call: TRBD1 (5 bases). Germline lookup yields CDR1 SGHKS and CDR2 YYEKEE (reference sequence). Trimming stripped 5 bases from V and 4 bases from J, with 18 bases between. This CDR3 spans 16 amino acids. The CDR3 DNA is TGTGCCAGCAGTACGGACAACTACCAGACCACCGGGGAGCTGTTTTTT. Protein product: CASSTDNYQTTGELFF.